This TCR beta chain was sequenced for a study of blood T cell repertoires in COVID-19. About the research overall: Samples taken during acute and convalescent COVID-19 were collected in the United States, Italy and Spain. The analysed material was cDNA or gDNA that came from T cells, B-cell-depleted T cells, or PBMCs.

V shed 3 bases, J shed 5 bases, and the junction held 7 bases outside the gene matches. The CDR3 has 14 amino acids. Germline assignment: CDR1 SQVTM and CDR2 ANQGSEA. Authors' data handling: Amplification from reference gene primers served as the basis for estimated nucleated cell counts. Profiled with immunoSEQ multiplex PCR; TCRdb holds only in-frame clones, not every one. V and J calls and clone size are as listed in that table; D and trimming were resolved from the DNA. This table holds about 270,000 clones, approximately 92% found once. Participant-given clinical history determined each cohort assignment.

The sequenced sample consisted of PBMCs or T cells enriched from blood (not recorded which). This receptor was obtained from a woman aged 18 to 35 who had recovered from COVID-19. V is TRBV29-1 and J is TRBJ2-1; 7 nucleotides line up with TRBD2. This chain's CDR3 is CSVESGTTNNEQFF. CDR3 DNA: TGCAGCGTTGAGTCCGGGACTACCAACAATGAGCAGTTCTTC.